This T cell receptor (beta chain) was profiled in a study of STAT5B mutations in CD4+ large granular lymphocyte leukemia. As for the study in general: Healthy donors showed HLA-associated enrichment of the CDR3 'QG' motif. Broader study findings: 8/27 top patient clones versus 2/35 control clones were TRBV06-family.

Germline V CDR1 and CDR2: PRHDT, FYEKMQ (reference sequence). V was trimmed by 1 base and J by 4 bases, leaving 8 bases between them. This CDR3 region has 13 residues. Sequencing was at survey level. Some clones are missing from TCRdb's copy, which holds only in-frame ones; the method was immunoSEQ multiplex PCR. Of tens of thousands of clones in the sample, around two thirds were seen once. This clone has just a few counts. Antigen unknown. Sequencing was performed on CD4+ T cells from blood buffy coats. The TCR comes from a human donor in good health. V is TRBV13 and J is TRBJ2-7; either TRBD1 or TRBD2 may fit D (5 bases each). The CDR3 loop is CASSLAGLYEQYF. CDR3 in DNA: TGTGCCAGCAGCTTAGCGGGGCTGTACGAGCAGTACTTC.